Below, 3 T cell receptor beta chains from the same sample are listed, as sequenced in a study of vaccination and CD4 T cells after COVID-19. Documented treatment: roughly 10-day PBMC culture with coronavirus spike peptide pools or control peptides (ViraFEST assay). Researchers collected the unexposed donor's CD4+ T cells before the COVID-19 pandemic (2011-2018). The assay that was used to sequence DNA from cultured CD4+ T cells was the Oncomine TCR Beta short-read assay. Investigators isolated genomic DNA from cultured CD4+ T cells. MiXCR, applied by TCRdb to the PCR reads, yields one record per CDR3 protein. The repertoire holds more than 8,500 distinct CDR3 sequences, with around 28% as singletons. What these receptors recognize is not known. The specimen sequenced was CD4+ T cells from blood, cultured in vitro. All receptors come from a human donor in good health.

This clonotype has only a few counts. The rearrangement joins TRBV28 to TRBJ1-5, with a tentative D call TRBD1 (5 bases). Between the trimmed V and J ends, which lost 9 bases and 5 bases, there was a span of 14 bases. This CDR3 contains 13 residues. CDR1 is MDHEN and CDR2 is SYDVKM in the germline V gene. CDR3 coding DNA: TGTGCCAGTAAGGGGACCCAGTATCAGCCCCAGCATTTT. This sequence encodes CASKGTQYQPQHF.

The chain links TRBV29-1 to TRBJ1-2, with D maybe TRBD1 (6 bases). The ends were cut back, 6 bases at V and 0 bases at J, with 20 bases in the middle. CDR1 is SQVTM, CDR2 ANQGSEA, per germline. This CDR3 has 16 residues. The CDR3 loop reads CSVGRGGTRPNYGYTF. The DNA for the CDR3 is TGCAGCGTAGGAAGGGGTGGGACAAGACCTAACTATGGCTACACCTTC.

Only one count was recorded for this clonotype. The V gene is TRBV6-1, the J gene TRBJ2-1, with D uncertain. CDR3 length: 17 amino acids. The germline V gene has CDR1 MNHNS and CDR2 SASEGT. V shed 8 bases and J shed 5 bases, with 25 bases lying between them. This CDR3 reads CASRNVGAAAEDNEQFF. The CDR3 bases are TGTGCCAGCCGAAATGTTGGTGCGGCCGCCGAGGACAATGAGCAGTTCTTC.